The 15 T cell receptor beta chains below were found in one sample sequenced in a study of shared clonotypes between healthy human individuals. This table comes from immunoSEQ multiplex PCR, and its TCRdb copy is limited to in-frame clones, with some not included. Here the sample spans around 200,000 clones, about 68% being singletons. Source material: memory CD4+ T cells sorted from blood. The subset denotes: CD45RA-negative fraction. The source of these receptors is a young man in good health.

Of note for this clone: Other DNA sequences within the sample encode an identical CDR3. The rearrangement joins TRBV7-9 to TRBJ2-1, with TRBD2 matching over 9 bases. With 0 bases clipped from V and 2 bases from J, the junction kept 2 bases outside the gene matches. Germline assignment: CDR1 SEHNR and CDR2 FQNEAQ (reference sequence). The length of the CDR3 is 16 residues. DNA of the CDR3: TGTGCCAGCAGCTTAGCCCTAGCGGGGACCTACAATGAGCAGTTCTTC. This sequence encodes CASSLALAGTYNEQFF.

This clone appeared a few times. The chain joins TRBV9 to TRBJ2-1; TRBD2 aligns across 9 bases. This CDR3 has 16 residues. V dropped 3 bases and J dropped 6; count of bases not matched to a gene: 10. Germline V gene lookup returns CDR1 SGDLS and CDR2 YYNGEE. The CDR3 DNA reads TGTGCCAGCAGCGCCGCCGCGACTAGCGGCATCAATGAGCAGTTCTTC. Residues: CASSAAATSGINEQFF.

This chain connects TRBV27 to TRBJ1-1; a weak D match, TRBD1 (6 bases). Germline V lookup: CDR1 MNHEY, CDR2 SMNVEV (reference sequence). Between the trimmed V and J ends, which lost 5 bases and 2 bases, there was a span of 15 bases. CDR3 length: 15 amino acids. CDR3 coding DNA: TGTGCCAGCAGTACCCCCGGGGGGGGCAACACTGAAGCTTTCTTT. It encodes CASSTPGGGNTEAFF.

J is TRBJ2-1 and V is TRBV6-1; 7 nucleotides line up with TRBD2. CDR3 length: 15 residues. Looked up from germline, CDR1 is MNHNS and CDR2 is SASEGT. The junction had 7 bases not matched to a gene; V was cut back by 4 bases and J by 4 bases. The CDR3 protein is CASSATSATYNEQFF. For the CDR3, the DNA is TGTGCCAGCAGTGCCACTAGCGCAACTTACAATGAGCAGTTCTTC.

This clone appeared once. CDR3 DNA sequence: TGTGCCAGCAGTTCCCGGGCAGCCGACACTGAAGCTTTCTTT. It specifies CASSSRAADTEAFF. The chain carries TRBV27 and TRBJ1-1; D is unclear. Germline values: CDR1 MNHEY, CDR2 SMNVEV (reference sequence). V was cut by 4 bases and J by 3 bases, with 12 bases left in between. The CDR3 loop spans 14 amino acids.

This chain uses TRBV5-4 with TRBJ2-5; a possible D gene is TRBD2 (5 bases). V shed 4 bases and J shed 4 bases, with 11 bases lying between them. The CDR3 runs 13 residues. The germline V gene encodes CDR1 SGHNT and CDR2 YYREEE (reference sequence). The CDR3 spells CASSTGSGETQYF. CDR3 in DNA: TGTGCCAGCAGCACGGGGAGTGGAGAGACCCAGTACTTC.

The chain employs TRBV5-4 and TRBJ2-1; 7 nucleotides match TRBD1. With 3 bases clipped from V and 0 bases from J, the junction kept 3 bases outside the gene matches. The CDR3 contains 15 residues. Germline V gives CDR1 SGHNT, CDR2 YYREEE (reference sequence). CDR3 in amino acids: CASSSTGDSYNEQFF. The CDR3 nucleotides read TGTGCCAGCAGCTCTACAGGGGACTCCTACAATGAGCAGTTCTTC.

At least ten counts were recorded for this clone. This rearrangement joins TRBV5-1 to TRBJ2-5; D unresolved. Trimming removed 0 bases at V and 5 bases at J, with 14 bases between. Germline CDR1 SGHRS, CDR2 YFSETQ. The CDR3 contains 15 residues. As DNA, the CDR3 is TGCGCCAGCAGCTTGGTCCCGGAAGGACGGGAGACCCAGTACTTC. The encoded protein is CASSLVPEGRETQYF.

This chain uses TRBV27 with TRBJ2-7; the match to TRBD1 covers 10 bases. V trimming: 7 bases; J trimming: 4 bases; junction bases outside the gene matches: 4. Germline loops: CDR1 MNHEY, CDR2 SMNVEV (reference sequence). The CDR3 loop spans 13 amino acids. The CDR3 bases are TGTGCCAGCACCCGGGGACAGGGGTACGAGCAGTACTTC. This encodes CASTRGQGYEQYF.

The V gene is TRBV28, the J gene TRBJ2-5; 7 bases map to TRBD1. CDR1 MDHEN and CDR2 SYDVKM come from the germline V gene. V was clipped by 4 bases and J by 0 bases; unmatched bases: 2. The CDR3 has 14 amino acids. CDR3 nucleotides: TGTGCCAGCAGTTACGGACAGGACCAAGAGACCCAGTACTTC. This sequence encodes CASSYGQDQETQYF.

The chain carries TRBV18 and TRBJ2-1; 10 bases are a match to TRBD2. CDR3 length: 16 residues. Per the germline V gene, CDR1 is KGHSH and CDR2 is LQKENI. V trimming: 3 bases; J trimming: 7 bases; junction bases outside the gene matches: 9. CDR3 nucleotide sequence: TGTGCCAGCTCACCCCAGCTAGCGGGAGCAGGTAATGAGCAGTTCTTC. Translation: CASSPQLAGAGNEQFF.

The chain joins TRBV5-1 to TRBJ1-4; possible D gene TRBD1, 5 bases. V shed 4 bases and J shed 1 base, with 8 bases lying between them. Germline V gene data show CDR1 as SGHRS and CDR2 as YFSETQ. CDR3 length equals 14 residues. Here the CDR3 DNA reads TGCGCCAGCAGCCCGGGGCTAACTAATGAAAAACTGTTTTTT. The encoded protein is CASSPGLTNEKLFF.

The chain uses TRBV18 and TRBJ2-1; TRBD2 aligns across 12 bases. Germline V gene data show CDR1 as KGHSH and CDR2 as LQKENI. The CDR3 is 15 residues long. Trimming at V came to 2 bases and at J to 8 bases, leaving 4 bases not matched to a gene. CDR3 protein: CASSPGLAGGDEQFF. In DNA form, the CDR3 reads TGTGCCAGCTCACCAGGGCTAGCGGGAGGGGATGAGCAGTTCTTC.

The chain combines TRBV5-1 with TRBJ2-7; 9 nucleotides line up with TRBD1. The germline gives CDR1 SGHRS, CDR2 YFSETQ. Trimming took 4 bases from V and 5 from J; bases not matched to a gene: 7. The CDR3 is 14 residues long. The CDR3 here is CASSPGTGKHEQYF. CDR3 nucleotide sequence: TGCGCCAGCAGCCCAGGGACAGGGAAGCACGAGCAGTACTTC.

The rearrangement links TRBV7-2 to TRBJ2-5; TRBD1 is a possible D gene (5 bases). CDR1 and CDR2 (germline): SGHTA, FQGNSA. This CDR3 spans 17 amino acids. Trimming stripped 3 bases from V and 0 bases from J, with 17 bases between. CDR3 in amino acids: CASSFGRQSAYQETQYF. CDR3 in DNA: TGTGCCAGCAGCTTTGGTCGACAGTCTGCATACCAAGAGACCCAGTACTTC.